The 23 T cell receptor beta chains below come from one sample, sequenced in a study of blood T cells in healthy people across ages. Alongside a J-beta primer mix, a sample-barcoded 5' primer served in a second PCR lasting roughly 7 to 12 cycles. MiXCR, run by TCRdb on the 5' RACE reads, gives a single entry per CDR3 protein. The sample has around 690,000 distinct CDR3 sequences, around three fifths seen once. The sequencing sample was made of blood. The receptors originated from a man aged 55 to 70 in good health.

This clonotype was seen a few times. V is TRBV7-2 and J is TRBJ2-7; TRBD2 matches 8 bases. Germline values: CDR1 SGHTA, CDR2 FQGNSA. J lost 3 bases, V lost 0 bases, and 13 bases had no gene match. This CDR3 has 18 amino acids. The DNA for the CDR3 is TGTGCCAGCAGCTTAGCGGAGGCGGGGGGCTCGCTCATCTACGAGCAGTACTTC. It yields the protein CASSLAEAGGSLIYEQYF. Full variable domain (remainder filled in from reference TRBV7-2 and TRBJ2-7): GAGVSQSPSNKVTEKGKDVELRCDPISGHTALYWYRQSLGQGLEFLIYFQGNSAPDKSGLPSDRFSAERTGGSVSTLTIQRTQQEDSAVYLCASSLAEAGGSLIYEQYFGPGTRLTVT.

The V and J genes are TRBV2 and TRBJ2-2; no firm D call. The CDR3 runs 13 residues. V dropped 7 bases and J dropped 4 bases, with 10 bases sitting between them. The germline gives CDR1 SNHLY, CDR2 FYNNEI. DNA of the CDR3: TGTGCCAGCATCAGGAACCCCACCGGGGAGCTGTTTTTT. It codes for CASIRNPTGELFF.

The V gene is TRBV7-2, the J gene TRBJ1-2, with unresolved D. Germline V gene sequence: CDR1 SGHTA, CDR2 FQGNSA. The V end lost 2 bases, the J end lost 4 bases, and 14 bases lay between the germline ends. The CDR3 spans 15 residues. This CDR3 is CASSLMGRAGYGYTF. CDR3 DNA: TGTGCCAGCAGCTTAATGGGCCGGGCAGGCTATGGCTACACCTTC. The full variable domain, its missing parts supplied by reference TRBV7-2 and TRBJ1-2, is GAGVSQSPSNKVTEKGKDVELRCDPISGHTALYWYRQSLGQGLEFLIYFQGNSAPDKSGLPSDRFSAERTGGSVSTLTIQRTQQEDSAVYLCASSLMGRAGYGYTFGSGTRLTVV.

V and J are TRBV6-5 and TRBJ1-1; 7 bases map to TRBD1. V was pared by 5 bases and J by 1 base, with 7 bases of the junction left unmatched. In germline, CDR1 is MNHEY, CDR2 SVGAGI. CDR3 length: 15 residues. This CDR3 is CASSPGDRENTEAFF. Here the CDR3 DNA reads TGTGCCAGCAGTCCGGGCGACAGGGAGAACACTGAAGCTTTCTTT.

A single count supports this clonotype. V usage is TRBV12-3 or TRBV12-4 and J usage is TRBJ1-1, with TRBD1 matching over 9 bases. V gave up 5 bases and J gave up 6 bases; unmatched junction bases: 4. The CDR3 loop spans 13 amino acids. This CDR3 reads CASSAGQGPEAFF. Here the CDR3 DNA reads TGTGCCAGCAGTGCCGGACAGGGGCCTGAAGCTTTCTTT.

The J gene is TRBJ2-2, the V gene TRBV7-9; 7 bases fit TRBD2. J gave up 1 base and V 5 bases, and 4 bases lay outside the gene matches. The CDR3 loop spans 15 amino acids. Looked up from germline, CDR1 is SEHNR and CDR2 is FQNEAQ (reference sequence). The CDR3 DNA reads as TGTGCCAGCAGCCTGGGGGGGGTGAACACCGGGGAGCTGTTTTTT. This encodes CASSLGGVNTGELFF. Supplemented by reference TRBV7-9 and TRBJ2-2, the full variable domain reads DTGVSQNPRHKITKRGQNVTFRCDPISEHNRLYWYRQTLGQGPEFLTYFQNEAQLEKSRLLSDRFSAERPKGSFSTLEIQRTEQGDSAMYLCASSLGGVNTGELFFGEGSRLTVL.

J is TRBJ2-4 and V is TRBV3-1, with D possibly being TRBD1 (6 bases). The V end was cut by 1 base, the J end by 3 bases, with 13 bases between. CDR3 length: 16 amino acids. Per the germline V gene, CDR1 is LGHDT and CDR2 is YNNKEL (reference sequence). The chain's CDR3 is CASSQVRTASKNIQYF. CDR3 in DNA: TGTGCCAGCAGCCAAGTCAGGACAGCTAGCAAAAACATTCAGTACTTC.

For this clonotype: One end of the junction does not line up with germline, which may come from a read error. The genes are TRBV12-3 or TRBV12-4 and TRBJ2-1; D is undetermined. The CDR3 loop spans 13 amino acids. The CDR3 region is CACSPLAYNEQFF. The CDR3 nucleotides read TGTGCCTGCAGTCCTCTAGCCTACAATGAGCAGTTCTTC.

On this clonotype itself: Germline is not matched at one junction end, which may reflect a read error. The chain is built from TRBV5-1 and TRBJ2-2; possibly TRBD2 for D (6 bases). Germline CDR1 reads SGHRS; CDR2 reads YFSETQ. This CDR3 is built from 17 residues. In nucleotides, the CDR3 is TGCGCCAGCAGCTTGGGGCTGGAGGGAACGAACATCGGGGAGCTGTTTTTT. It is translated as CASSLGLEGTNIGELFF.

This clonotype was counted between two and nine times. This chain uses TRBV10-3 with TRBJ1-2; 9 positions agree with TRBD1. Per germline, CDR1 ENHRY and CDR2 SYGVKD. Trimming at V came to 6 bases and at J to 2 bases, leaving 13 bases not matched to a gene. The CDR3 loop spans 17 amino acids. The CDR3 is CAIRPGQGLGLNYGYTF. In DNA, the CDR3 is TGTGCCATCAGACCGGGACAGGGTTTAGGCCTCAACTATGGCTACACCTTC.

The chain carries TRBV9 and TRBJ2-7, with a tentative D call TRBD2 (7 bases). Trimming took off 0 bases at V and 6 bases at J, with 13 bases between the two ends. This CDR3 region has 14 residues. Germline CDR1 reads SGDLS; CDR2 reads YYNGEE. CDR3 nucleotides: TGTGCCAGCAGCGTAGTTGCGGGGGCCCGCGAGCAGTACTTC. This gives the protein CASSVVAGAREQYF.

CDR3 region: CASSFGTSGDNEQFF. The CDR3 DNA follows: TGTGCCAGCAGTTTCGGGACTAGCGGGGACAATGAGCAGTTCTTC. The chain recombines TRBV11-2 with TRBJ2-1; 13 nucleotides match TRBD2. V gave up 6 bases and J gave up 5 bases; unmatched junction bases: 4. The CDR3 totals 15 residues. Germline loops: CDR1 SGHAT, CDR2 FQNNGV. Supplemented by reference TRBV11-2 and TRBJ2-1, the full variable domain reads EAGVAQSPRYKIIEKRQSVAFWCNPISGHATLYWYQQILGQGPKLLIQFQNNGVVDDSQLPKDRFSAERLKGVDSTLKIQPAKLEDSAVYLCASSFGTSGDNEQFFGPGTRLTVL.

The chain's CDR3 is CSATNPTGEETQYF. The CDR3 region has the DNA TGCAGTGCCACCAACCCAACGGGGGAAGAGACCCAGTACTTC. The chain links TRBV20-1 to TRBJ2-5; perhaps TRBD2 as D (6 bases). The CDR3 has 14 amino acids. CDR1 and CDR2 from the germline V gene are DFQATT and SNEGSKA (reference sequence). V lost 6 bases to trimming and J lost 3 bases, with 17 bases between them.

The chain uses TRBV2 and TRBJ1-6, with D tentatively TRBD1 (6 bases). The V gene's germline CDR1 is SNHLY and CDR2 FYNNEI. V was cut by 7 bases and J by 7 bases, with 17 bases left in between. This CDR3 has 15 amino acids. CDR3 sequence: CASMGHLLWNSPLHF. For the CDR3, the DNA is TGTGCCAGCATGGGACACCTCCTATGGAATTCACCCCTCCACTTT.

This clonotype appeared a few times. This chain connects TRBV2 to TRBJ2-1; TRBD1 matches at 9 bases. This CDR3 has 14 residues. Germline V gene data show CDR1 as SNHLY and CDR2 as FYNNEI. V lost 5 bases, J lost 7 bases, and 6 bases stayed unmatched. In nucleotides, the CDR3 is TGTGCCAGCAGTACCGGGACAGGGTGGAATGAGCAGTTCTTC. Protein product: CASSTGTGWNEQFF.

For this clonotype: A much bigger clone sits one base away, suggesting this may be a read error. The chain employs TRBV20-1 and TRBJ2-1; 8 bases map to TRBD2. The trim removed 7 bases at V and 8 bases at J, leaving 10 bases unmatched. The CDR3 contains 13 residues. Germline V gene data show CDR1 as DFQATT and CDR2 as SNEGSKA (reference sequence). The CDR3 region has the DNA TGCAGTGGTCCGGGGGGGCCTAACGATGAGCAGTTCTTC. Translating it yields CSGPGGPNDEQFF.

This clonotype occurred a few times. The CDR3 loop is CASSVGQAYGYTF. The DNA for the CDR3 is TGTGCCAGCAGTGTGGGACAGGCCTATGGCTACACCTTC. The V and J genes are TRBV12-3 or TRBV12-4 and TRBJ1-2; 8 bases fit TRBD1. The CDR3 contains 13 residues. V was pared by 5 bases and J by 4 bases, with 3 bases of the junction left unmatched.

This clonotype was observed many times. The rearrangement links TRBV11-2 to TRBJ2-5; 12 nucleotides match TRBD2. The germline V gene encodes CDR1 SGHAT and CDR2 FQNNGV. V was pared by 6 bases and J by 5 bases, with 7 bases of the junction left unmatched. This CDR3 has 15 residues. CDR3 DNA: TGTGCCAGCAGAGAAACTAGCGGGGGGCTTGAGACCCAGTACTTC. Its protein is CASRETSGGLETQYF.

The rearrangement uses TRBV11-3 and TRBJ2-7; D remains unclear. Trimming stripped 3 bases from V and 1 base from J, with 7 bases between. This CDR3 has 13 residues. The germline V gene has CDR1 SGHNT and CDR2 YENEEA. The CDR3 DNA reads TGTGCCAGCAGCTTTCAGAGTTCCTACGAGCAGTACTTC. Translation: CASSFQSSYEQYF.

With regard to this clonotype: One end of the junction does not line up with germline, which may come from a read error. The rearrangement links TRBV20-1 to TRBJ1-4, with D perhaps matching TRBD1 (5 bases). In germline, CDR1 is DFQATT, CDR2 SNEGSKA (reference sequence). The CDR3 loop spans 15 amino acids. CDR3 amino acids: CSARDPREGHEELFF. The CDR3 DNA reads TGCAGTGCTAGAGATCCGAGGGAAGGACATGAAGAACTGTTTTTT.

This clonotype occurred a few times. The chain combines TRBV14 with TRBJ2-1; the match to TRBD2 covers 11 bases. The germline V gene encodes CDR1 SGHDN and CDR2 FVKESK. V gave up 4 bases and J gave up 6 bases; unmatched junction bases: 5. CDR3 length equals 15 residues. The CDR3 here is CASSPLAGGGNEQFF. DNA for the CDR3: TGTGCCAGCAGCCCTCTAGCGGGGGGTGGCAATGAGCAGTTCTTC.

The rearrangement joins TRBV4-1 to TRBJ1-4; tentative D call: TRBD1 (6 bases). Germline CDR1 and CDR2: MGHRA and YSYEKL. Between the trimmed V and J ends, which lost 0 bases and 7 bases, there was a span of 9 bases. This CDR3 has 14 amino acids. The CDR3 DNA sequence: TGCGCCAGCAGCCAAGAGGGACATTTTGAAAAACTGTTTTTT. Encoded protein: CASSQEGHFEKLFF.

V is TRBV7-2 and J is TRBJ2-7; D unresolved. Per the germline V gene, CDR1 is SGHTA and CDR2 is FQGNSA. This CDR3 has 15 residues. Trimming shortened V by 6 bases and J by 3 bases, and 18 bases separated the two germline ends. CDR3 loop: CASSVSPGVNYEQYF. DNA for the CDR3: TGTGCCAGCAGTGTATCGCCAGGAGTAAACTACGAGCAGTACTTC.